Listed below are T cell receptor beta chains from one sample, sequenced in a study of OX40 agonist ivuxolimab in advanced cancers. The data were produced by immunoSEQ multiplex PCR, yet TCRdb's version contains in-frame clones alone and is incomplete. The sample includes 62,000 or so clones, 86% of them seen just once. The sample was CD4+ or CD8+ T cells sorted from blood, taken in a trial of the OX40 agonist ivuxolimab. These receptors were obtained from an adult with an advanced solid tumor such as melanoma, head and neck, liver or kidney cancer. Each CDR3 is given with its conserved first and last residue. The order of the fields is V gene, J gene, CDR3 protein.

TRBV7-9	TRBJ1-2	CASSLSSGYTF
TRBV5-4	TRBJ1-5	CASSFQGDQPQHF
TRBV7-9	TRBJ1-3	CASSSQGAGNTIYF
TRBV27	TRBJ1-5	CASKTGTGLQPQHF
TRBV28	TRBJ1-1	CASSFQGAPNTEAFF
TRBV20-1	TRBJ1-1	CSALRQAEAFF
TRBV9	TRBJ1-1	CASSAGQGF
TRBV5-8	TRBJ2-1	CASSLDQNRGSLQFF
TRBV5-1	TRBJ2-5	CASSLDWAVQETQYF
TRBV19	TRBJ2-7	CASSIEWTRVYEQYF
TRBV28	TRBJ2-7	CASSFQGSSSYEQYF
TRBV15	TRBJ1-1	CATSSKGAAEAFF
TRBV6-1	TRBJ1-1	CASTPNVNTEAFF
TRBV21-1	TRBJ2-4	CASSLASMPGKNIQYF
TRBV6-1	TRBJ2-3	CASRRENTQYF
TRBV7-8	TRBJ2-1	CASNPLELAGASYNEQFF
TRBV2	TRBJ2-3	CASRRRLVPLSTDTQYF
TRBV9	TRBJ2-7	CASRVTSYEQYF
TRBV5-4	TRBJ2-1	CASSGGLAASYNEQFF
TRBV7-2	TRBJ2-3	CASSLDGTRTDTQYF
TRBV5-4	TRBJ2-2	CASSLAGQSNTGELFF
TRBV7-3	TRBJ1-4	CASSPGQISTNEKLFF
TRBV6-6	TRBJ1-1	CASRPRGSEAFF
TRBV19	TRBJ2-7	CASSIGHSRGYEQYF
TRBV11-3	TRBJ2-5	CASSRDLQETQYF
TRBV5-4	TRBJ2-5	CASSLMTSGFQETQYF
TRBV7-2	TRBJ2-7	CASSDRGRYEQYF
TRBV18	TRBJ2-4	CASSPSGTRAKNIQYF
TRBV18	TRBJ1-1	CASSPQLNTEAFF
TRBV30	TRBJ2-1	CARTSGAYNEQFF
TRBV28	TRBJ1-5	CAADKKYQPQHF
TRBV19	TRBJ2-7	CASSAPPGPRGEQYF
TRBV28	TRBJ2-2	CASSSAGGYTGELFF
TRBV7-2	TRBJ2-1	CASSRASVFGRNEQFF
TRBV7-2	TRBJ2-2	CASSLSTSGSGELFF
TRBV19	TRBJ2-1	CASSKGGPSYNEQFF
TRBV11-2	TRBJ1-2	CASSLTWGAGDGYTF
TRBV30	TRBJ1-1	CAWRAYTEAFF
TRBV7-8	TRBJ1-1	CASSLYSNTEAFF
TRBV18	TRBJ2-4	CASSPPGGFGDIQYF
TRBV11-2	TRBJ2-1	CASSLASGFNNEQFF
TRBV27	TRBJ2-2	CASSLLGERELFF
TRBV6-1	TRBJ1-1	CASRATVNTEAFF
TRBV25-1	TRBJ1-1	CASSSMSLDTEAFF
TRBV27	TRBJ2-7	CASSLRTAYEQYF
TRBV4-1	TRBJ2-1	CASSQVLLAGGGEQFF
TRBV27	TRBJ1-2	CASSYRTGVNYGYTF
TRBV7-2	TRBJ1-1	CASSPTFDSALNTEAFF
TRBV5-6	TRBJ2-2	CASSFGGTGELFF
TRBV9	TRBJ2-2	CASSKVRAPGELFF
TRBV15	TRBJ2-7	CATRTGASYEQYF
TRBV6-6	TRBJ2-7	CASSYRPGSYEQYF
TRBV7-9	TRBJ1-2	CASSFVGANYGYTF
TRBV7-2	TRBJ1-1	CASSFSSGTASTEAFF
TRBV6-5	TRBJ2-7	CASRAFASYEQYF
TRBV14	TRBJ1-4	CASSQGDRRGVEKLFF
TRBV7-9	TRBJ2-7	CASSLVLQGALAYEQYF
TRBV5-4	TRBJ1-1	CASSFGQGLKNTEAFF
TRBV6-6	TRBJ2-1	CASSFLTSGYNEQFF